What follows are 9 T cell receptor beta chains derived from one specimen sequenced in a study of chemoradiotherapy in HPV16-positive cancers. Clones were sequenced by immunoSEQ multiplex PCR, and TCRdb holds only the in-frame ones, with some missing. The table has 5,000 to 6,500 clones, roughly two thirds seen once. Sampling was performed from a patient who underwent chemoradiotherapy. The receptors were gathered from a human donor with HPV-associated anogenital cancer.

For the CDR3, the DNA is TGTGCCAGCAAGAACCCCCCCCGTGGGGAGTTCTTC. This codes for CASKNPPRGEFF. The V and J genes are TRBV2 and TRBJ2-1; D gene uncertain. CDR1 is SNHLY and CDR2 is FYNNEI in the germline V gene. V was cut by 7 bases and J by 14 bases, with 18 bases left in between. The CDR3 runs to 12 residues.

The rearrangement joins TRBV19 to TRBJ2-1; 8 bases are shared with TRBD2. Germline trimming cut 1 base from V and 5 bases from J; bases unmatched to any gene: 16. Germline values: CDR1 LNHDA, CDR2 SQIVND (reference sequence). CDR3 length: 19 residues. CDR3 amino acids: CASSIVLKRGPSLDNEQFF. The CDR3 coding sequence is TGTGCCAGTAGTATAGTCTTAAAGCGGGGGCCCTCCCTTGACAATGAGCAGTTCTTC.

Worth noting for this clone: Different DNA sequences within this sample yield the same CDR3. The chain couples TRBV27 to TRBJ1-1, with D unresolved. The V gene's germline CDR1 is MNHEY and CDR2 SMNVEV (reference sequence). The CDR3 runs to 13 residues. V lost 2 bases to trimming and J lost 2 bases, with 6 bases between them. CDR3 sequence: CASSLDINTEAFF. The CDR3 DNA reads as TGTGCCAGCAGTTTAGACATTAACACTGAAGCTTTCTTT.

V is TRBV30 and J is TRBJ1-6; the D is unclear. Trimming shortened V by 3 bases and J by 3 bases, and 12 bases separated the two germline ends. This CDR3 region has 15 residues. Germline CDR1 and CDR2: GTSNPN and SVGIG (reference sequence). The CDR3 DNA reads as TGTGCCTGGAGCTTCCCCGGGAACTATAATTCACCCCTCCACTTT. Residues: CAWSFPGNYNSPLHF. Combining the CDR3 with reference TRBV30 and TRBJ1-6 gives the whole variable domain SQTIHQWPATLVQPVGSPLSLECTVEGTSNPNLYWYRQAAGRGLQLLFYSVGIGQISSEVPQNLSASRPQDRQFILSSKKLLLSDSGFYLCAWSFPGNYNSPLHFGNGTRLTVT.

The chain recombines TRBV2 with TRBJ2-7; D is possibly TRBD2 (5 bases). The V end was cut by 8 bases, the J end by 3 bases, with 17 bases between. Germline-derived CDR1 and CDR2 are SNHLY and FYNNEI. This CDR3 contains 14 residues. The CDR3 coding sequence is TGTGCCAGCTGGGGAGTAAGGTCGCTCTACGAGCAGTACTTC. Protein: CASWGVRSLYEQYF.

The chain is built from TRBV10-3 and TRBJ2-7; D gene ambiguous. Trimming pared 1 base from V and 2 bases from J, leaving 6 bases between. The CDR3 is 13 amino acids. Germline CDR1 and CDR2: ENHRY and SYGVKD. This CDR3 is CAISELITYEQYF. The CDR3 DNA is TGTGCCATCAGTGAGTTGATTACCTACGAGCAGTACTTC.

CDR3 in amino acids: CASSLSARGLLEQFF. CDR3 DNA sequence: TGCGCCAGCAGCTTGAGTGCTCGGGGGCTCCTTGAGCAGTTCTTC. The chain joins TRBV5-1 to TRBJ2-1; perhaps D is TRBD1 or TRBD2 (6 bases each). CDR1 and CDR2 from the germline V gene are SGHRS and YFSETQ. Trimming stripped 1 base from V and 9 bases from J, with 17 bases between. The CDR3 runs 15 residues.

The chain joins TRBV11-1 to TRBJ1-6, with D possibly TRBD1 on 6 matching bases. CDR3 length equals 14 residues. The V end was cut by 5 bases, the J end by 5 bases, with 10 bases between. Per germline, CDR1 SGHAT and CDR2 FQDESV (reference sequence). CDR3 protein: CASSRTGNNSPLHF. The CDR3 bases are TGTGCCAGCAGCCGTACAGGGAATAATTCACCCCTCCACTTT.

The rearrangement joins TRBV11-2 to TRBJ2-7; a weak D match, TRBD1 (6 bases). The germline CDR1 and CDR2 sequences are SGHAT and FQNNGV. This CDR3 has 13 amino acids. V dropped 0 bases and J dropped 6 bases, with 9 bases sitting between them. The CDR3 nucleotides are TGTGCCAGCAGCTTAGATTACAGGGTCGAGCAGTACTTC. It encodes CASSLDYRVEQYF.